Sequencing of this TCR beta chain was carried out in a study of blood T cell repertoires in COVID-19. This clone was counted only a few times. This CDR3 comprises 13 residues. The V end lost 5 bases, the J end lost 7 bases, and 15 bases lay between the germline ends. CDR1 is LNHDA and CDR2 is SQIVND in the germline V gene (reference sequence). Only in-frame clones appear in the TCRdb table, and some are missing; sequencing was by immunoSEQ multiplex PCR. This sample yields over 100,000 clones, of which 80% to 90% are seen a single time; roughly 8.2% belongs to the top ten. Input material: peripheral blood. This clonotype originated in a woman aged 80 or over with active or convalescent COVID-19. The J gene is TRBJ2-7, the V gene TRBV19; D may be TRBD2 (6 bases). The CDR3 loop reads CASSDRRGLEQYF. Here the CDR3 DNA reads TGTGCCAGTAGTGATCGGAGGGGCTTGGAGCAGTACTTC.